Each of the 5 T cell receptor beta chains below was sequenced from the same sample in a study of blood T cells in healthy people across ages (dated by TCRdb to between 2015 and 2017). Library preparation employed 5' RACE. Instrument on record: Illumina HiSeq 2500. A second PCR of about 7 to 12 cycles was run with a J-beta primer mix and a sample-barcoded 5' primer. In-frame beta chains were kept once TCRdb had trimmed the public reads at Q25 with fastp and called clones with MiXCR. Rows with a matching CDR3 protein are joined into one entry that keeps the most common DNA and genes. For this sample there are 650,000 to 700,000 distinct CDR3 sequences; approximately 52% appear just once. The ten biggest clones cover 13% of the sample. Sequencing was done on a sample of blood. Source of these receptors: a woman older than 75 in good health.

A note on this clonotype: At one end the junction does not follow the germline gene, possibly because of a read error. The rearrangement joins TRBV6-6 to TRBJ2-2; D unresolved. Per germline, CDR1 MNHNY and CDR2 SVGAGI (reference sequence). The CDR3 contains 13 residues. CDR3 protein: CASSDSRPGELFF. The CDR3 DNA reads as TGTGCCAGCAGTGACTCGCGGCCCGGGGAGCTGTTTTTT.

This clonotype appeared a few times. The chain couples TRBV5-1 to TRBJ2-2; 8 nucleotides agree with TRBD1. V lost 2 bases, J lost 3 bases, and 6 bases stayed unmatched. CDR3 length: 16 residues. Germline assignment: CDR1 SGHRS and CDR2 YFSETQ. This chain's CDR3 is CASSFGQGVYTGELFF. CDR3 DNA sequence: TGCGCCAGCAGCTTCGGACAGGGAGTGTACACCGGGGAGCTGTTTTTT.

A remark on this clonotype: This may be a read error, as it is one base from a much larger clone. V and J are TRBV4-1 and TRBJ2-3; TRBD2 is a possible D gene (6 bases). CDR3 length: 15 residues. Germline CDR1 MGHRA, CDR2 YSYEKL. The CDR3 spells CASGQEFQRADTQYF. The CDR3 bases are TGCGCCAGCGGCCAAGAGTTCCAGCGGGCAGATACGCAGTATTTT.

At least ten counts were recorded for this clonotype. V usage is TRBV2 and J usage is TRBJ2-4; D ambiguous. CDR1 is SNHLY and CDR2 is FYNNEI in the germline V gene. The CDR3 sequence is 15 residues long. Trimming shortened V by 3 bases and J by 0 bases, and 9 bases separated the two germline ends. This CDR3 reads CASSESFLAKNIQYF. CDR3 DNA: TGTGCCAGCAGTGAGTCGTTCCTAGCCAAAAACATTCAGTACTTC.

The V call is TRBV12-3 or TRBV12-4, the J call TRBJ1-1; weak D call: TRBD1 (6 bases). This CDR3 region has 13 residues. Trimming pared 8 bases from V and 4 bases from J, leaving 14 bases between. The CDR3 spells CASRGQVLTEAFF. CDR3 nucleotide sequence: TGTGCCAGCCGGGGGCAGGTCCTCACTGAAGCTTTCTTT.